These T cell receptor beta chains were read from a single sample in a study of blood T cell repertoires in COVID-19. The data were produced by immunoSEQ multiplex PCR, yet TCRdb's version contains in-frame clones alone and is incomplete. The table shows around 150,000 clones, with approximately 86% occurring only once. Material: peripheral blood. The receptors originated from a man in his fifties or sixties with acute or convalescent COVID-19. Each CDR3 is given with its conserved first and last residue. A D gene is named only where the DNA matches it firmly. Where a row states a size, it is once, few, many or the class of an expanded clone; other rows omit it.

>TRBJ1-5|TRBV27|TRBD1|NA
CASSIGTGTGNQPQHF
TGTGCCAGCAGTATCGGGACAGGGACAGGCAATCAGCCCCAGCATTTT
>TRBJ2-2|TRBV2|NA|NA
CASSWSRVGNTGELFF
TGTGCCAGTAGCTGGTCTCGGGTAGGGAACACCGGGGAGCTGTTTTTT
>TRBJ2-6|TRBV4-1|TRBD2|NA
CASSQAGGTGANVLTF
TGCGCCAGCAGCCAGGCCGGGGGGACTGGGGCCAACGTCCTGACTTTC
>TRBJ1-3|TRBV28|NA|few
CASREITGHSGNTIYF
TGTGCCAGCAGAGAGATTACAGGGCACTCTGGAAACACCATATATTTT
>TRBJ2-7|TRBV28|NA|once
CASRTGRGYEQYF
TGTGCCAGCAGGACAGGGCGGGGCTACGAGCAGTACTTC
>TRBJ2-7|TRBV11-2|TRBD2|NA
CASSLAGISYEQYF
TGTGCCAGCAGCCTAGCGGGGATCTCCTACGAGCAGTACTTC
>TRBJ1-5|TRBV5-5|NA|NA
CASSLGHSSNQPQHF
TGTGCCAGCAGCTTGGGGCACAGTAGCAATCAGCCCCAGCATTTT
>TRBJ1-3|TRBV28|TRBD1|NA
CASRLGQGGGNTIYF
TGTGCCAGCAGACTCGGACAGGGCGGCGGAAACACCATATATTTT
>TRBJ2-5|TRBV7-2|NA|NA
CASSTLWGRGETQYF
TGTGCCAGCAGTACCTTGTGGGGGCGCGGAGAGACCCAGTACTTC
>TRBJ2-3|TRBV9|TRBD2|NA
CASSVGLAGGTDTQYF
TGTGCCAGCAGCGTAGGACTAGCGGGAGGAACAGATACGCAGTATTTT
>TRBJ2-6|TRBV28|NA|NA
CASSYNRMAGANVLTF
TGTGCCAGCAGTTACAACCGTATGGCTGGGGCCAACGTCCTGACTTTC
>TRBJ1-4|TRBV30|NA|NA
CAWNTPGTTNEKLFF
TGTGCCTGGAATACCCCCGGGACAACTAATGAAAAACTGTTTTTT
>TRBJ2-3|TRBV7-9|TRBD1|NA
CASSPGQGTDTQYF
TGTGCCAGCAGCCCCGGACAGGGAACAGATACGCAGTATTTT
>TRBJ1-1|TRBV11-2|NA|NA
CASSSTGNTEAFF
TGTGCCAGCAGCTCTACAGGGAACACTGAAGCTTTCTTT
>TRBJ1-2|TRBV4-2|TRBD1|NA
CASSPREGGDDYGYTF
TGTGCCAGCAGCCCACGAGAAGGGGGCGACGACTATGGCTACACCTTC
>TRBJ2-7|TRBV6-1|NA|NA
CASSPVDFLEQYF
TGTGCCAGCAGTCCGGTCGACTTCCTAGAGCAGTACTTC
>TRBJ1-3|TRBV11-2|NA|NA
CASSPRGERGNTIYF
TGTGCCAGCAGCCCCCGGGGGGAGAGAGGAAACACCATATATTTT
>TRBJ1-2|TRBV20-1|TRBD1|few
CSASQGGTGANYGYTF
TGCAGTGCTAGTCAAGGGGGGACAGGGGCGAACTATGGCTACACCTTC
>TRBJ1-6|TRBV11-2|TRBD1|NA
CASSQRTGLNSPLHF
TGTGCCAGCAGCCAACGGACAGGCCTAAATTCACCCCTCCACTTT
>TRBJ2-1|TRBV9|TRBD2|NA
CASSVFPGLAGSDEQFF
TGTGCCAGCAGCGTTTTCCCAGGACTAGCGGGATCGGATGAGCAGTTCTTC
>TRBJ1-4|TRBV4-2|NA|NA
CASRQSLLEEKLFF
TGTGCCAGCAGGCAAAGCCTCCTGGAGGAAAAACTGTTTTTT
>TRBJ2-1|TRBV5-4|TRBD2|few
CASSSAAGTSGNEQFF
TGTGCCAGCAGCTCAGCGGCCGGGACTAGCGGCAATGAGCAGTTCTTC
>TRBJ1-1|TRBV28|NA|NA
CASSLPSGTEAFF
TGTGCCAGCAGTCTCCCCTCCGGGACTGAAGCTTTCTTT
>TRBJ2-5|TRBV24-1|NA|NA
CATSDLTEETQYF
TGTGCCACCAGTGATTTGACAGAAGAGACCCAGTACTTC
>TRBJ2-7|TRBV27|TRBD1|NA
CASGKDRGQTYEQYF
TGTGCCAGCGGAAAAGACAGGGGGCAAACCTACGAGCAGTACTTC
>TRBJ1-3|TRBV5-1|TRBD1|NA
CASSWRTGGNTIYF
TGCGCCAGCAGCTGGAGGACAGGCGGGAACACCATATATTTT
>TRBJ1-2|TRBV7-2|TRBD1|NA
CASSSQGQASSYTF
TGTGCCAGCAGCTCCCAGGGACAGGCCTCGAGCTACACCTTC
>TRBJ1-1|TRBV19|TRBD1|NA
CASRDRGYNEAFF
TGTGCCAGTAGGGACAGGGGCTATAATGAAGCTTTCTTT
>TRBJ1-1|TRBV28|NA|NA
CASSLWGGVAFF
TGTGCCAGCAGTTTATGGGGGGGGGTAGCTTTCTTT
>TRBJ2-1|TRBV7-2|TRBD1|NA
CASSPRTGYNEQFF
TGTGCCAGCAGCCCAAGGACAGGGTACAATGAGCAGTTCTTC
>TRBJ1-1|TRBV10-2|TRBD1|NA
CASSDLTGVRTEAFF
TGCGCCAGCAGTGATCTAACAGGGGTGAGGACTGAAGCTTTCTTT
>TRBJ2-1|TRBV11-2|NA|NA
CASSLTSGLEGEQFF
TGTGCCAGCAGCTTAACCTCGGGACTGGAGGGTGAGCAGTTCTTC